The 10 T cell receptor beta chains below were found in one sample sequenced in a study of beta chain features in type 1 diabetes. Expressed TCRB transcripts were sequenced because the entire RNA isolate underwent reverse transcription. Profiling relied on immunoSEQ multiplex PCR, and the TCRdb table lists in-frame clones only, not all of them. The repertoire holds approximately 300,000 clones, about 11% seen once, with under 0.02% in the top ten. The material sequenced was naive CD4+ T cells from blood. The source is a woman under 40 in good health.

This chain uses TRBV7-2 with TRBJ2-7; unclear D gene. From germline, CDR1 is SGHTA and CDR2 FQGNSA. The ends were cut back, 1 base at V and 2 bases at J, with 9 bases in the middle. This CDR3 is 14 amino acids long. In DNA, the CDR3 is TGTGCCAGCAGCTTAGACGGGTCCGCCTACGAGCAGTACTTC. It encodes CASSLDGSAYEQYF.

The table lists this clone with a few counts. The genes are TRBV5-4 and TRBJ2-1; 9 nucleotides agree with TRBD2. Germline CDR1 SGHNT, CDR2 YYREEE (reference sequence). CDR3 size: 14 residues. J was trimmed by 7 bases and V by 0 bases; bases with no gene match: 2. CDR3 bases: TGTGCCAGCAGCTTGGGGCTAGCGGGGAATGAGCAGTTCTTC. This translates into CASSLGLAGNEQFF.

The gene calls are TRBV6-6 and TRBJ2-2; TRBD1 matches 10 bases. V shed 8 bases, J shed 6 bases, and the junction held 9 bases outside the gene matches. From germline, CDR1 is MNHNY and CDR2 SVGAGI (reference sequence). This CDR3 spans 15 amino acids. CDR3: CASSLRDRGPGELFF. CDR3 coding DNA: TGTGCCAGCTCTCTACGGGACAGGGGTCCCGGGGAGCTGTTTTTT.

This clone appeared a few times. The chain couples TRBV25-1 to TRBJ2-1, with 12 bases that match TRBD2. Germline V gene lookup returns CDR1 MGHDK and CDR2 SYGVNS. CDR3 length: 16 residues. V was clipped by 4 bases and J by 9 bases; unmatched bases: 10. CDR3 loop: CASSAPGLAGNSEQFF. The CDR3 nucleotides read TGTGCCAGCAGTGCCCCGGGACTAGCGGGCAACAGTGAGCAGTTCTTC.

The V call is TRBV6-5, the J call TRBJ2-1, with D uncertain. The CDR3 is 13 amino acids. V lost 6 bases and J lost 7, with 13 bases in between. Germline V gene lookup returns CDR1 MNHEY and CDR2 SVGAGI. CDR3 sequence: CASRTPPGNEQFF. CDR3 DNA: TGTGCCAGCAGGACCCCCCCCGGGAATGAGCAGTTCTTC.

This sequence joins TRBV11-2 and TRBJ2-1, with 13 bases that match TRBD2. This CDR3 has 15 residues. Germline-derived CDR1 and CDR2 are SGHAT and FQNNGV. The V and J ends lost 5 bases and 2 bases, in that order; junction bases with no gene match: 0. The DNA for the CDR3 is TGTGCCAGCAGCGGACTAGCGGGGGCCTACAATGAGCAGTTCTTC. This sequence encodes CASSGLAGAYNEQFF.

This clone was counted only a few times. The chain links TRBV18 to TRBJ2-3; 8 bases fit TRBD1. The germline CDR1 and CDR2 sequences are KGHSH and LQKENI. This CDR3 contains 15 residues. The V gene end was trimmed by 3 bases and the J gene end by 6 bases; junction bases not matched to a gene: 8. As DNA, the CDR3 is TGTGCCAGCTCACCGGACAGGGCCACGGGGGATACGCAGTATTTT. Translated, it gives CASSPDRATGDTQYF. The full variable domain, its missing parts supplied by reference TRBV18 and TRBJ2-3, is NAGVMQNPRHLVRRRGQEARLRCSPMKGHSHVYWYRQLPEEGLKFMVYLQKENIIDESGMPKERFSAEFPKEGPSILRIQQVVRGDSAAYFCASSPDRATGDTQYFGPGTRLTVL.

The chain is built from TRBV28 and TRBJ2-3, with D possibly TRBD2 on 6 matching bases. V gave up 6 bases and J gave up 4 bases, with 11 bases separating them. The CDR3 is 13 residues long. Germline-derived CDR1 and CDR2 are MDHEN and SYDVKM. This chain's CDR3 is CASRPGEPDTQYF. The CDR3 nucleotides are TGTGCCAGCAGACCGGGGGAGCCAGATACGCAGTATTTT.

This clone occurred a few times. This chain connects TRBV9 to TRBJ2-6, with D perhaps matching TRBD2 (7 bases). Per the germline V gene, CDR1 is SGDLS and CDR2 is YYNGEE. V was clipped by 4 bases and J by 2 bases, with 13 bases between them. The CDR3 runs to 16 residues. CDR3 nucleotide sequence: TGTGCCAGCAGCCCACCCGGGGGGCCTGGGGCCAACGTCCTGACTTTC. Translating it yields CASSPPGGPGANVLTF.

This chain joins TRBV28 and TRBJ2-7; the match to TRBD2 covers 8 bases. Germline-derived CDR1 and CDR2 are MDHEN and SYDVKM. J was trimmed by 3 bases and V by 3 bases; bases with no gene match: 4. The CDR3 spans 14 residues. The CDR3 bases are TGTGCCAGCAGTTTCCGGACTAGCTTCTACGAGCAGTACTTC. Its translation: CASSFRTSFYEQYF. The variable domain in full, completed from reference TRBV28 and TRBJ2-7, reads DVKVTQSSRYLVKRTGEKVFLECVQDMDHENMFWYRQDPGLGLRLIYFSYDVKMKEKGDIPEGYSVSREKKERFSLILESASTNQTSMYLCASSFRTSFYEQYFGPGTRLTVT.